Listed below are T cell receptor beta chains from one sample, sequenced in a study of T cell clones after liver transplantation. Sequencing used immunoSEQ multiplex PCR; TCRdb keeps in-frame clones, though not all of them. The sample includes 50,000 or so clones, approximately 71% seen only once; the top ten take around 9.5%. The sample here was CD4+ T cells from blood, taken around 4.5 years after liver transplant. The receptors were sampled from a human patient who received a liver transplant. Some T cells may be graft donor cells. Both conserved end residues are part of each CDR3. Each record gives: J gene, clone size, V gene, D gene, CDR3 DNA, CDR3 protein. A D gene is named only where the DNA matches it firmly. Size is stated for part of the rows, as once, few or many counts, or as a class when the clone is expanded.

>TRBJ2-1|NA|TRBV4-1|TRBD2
TGCGCCAGCAGCCAAGAAGGTCGGGGCGGGGGGGCCAATGAGCAGTTCTTC
CASSQEGRGGGANEQFF
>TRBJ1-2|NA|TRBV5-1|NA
TGCGCCAGCACCCCTTCGGGGAATCCCGCTAACTATGGCTACACCTTC
CASTPSGNPANYGYTF
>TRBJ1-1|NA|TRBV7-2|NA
TGTGCCAGCAGCCGCATGGGCGGGAGAGGGACTGAAGCTTTCTTT
CASSRMGGRGTEAFF
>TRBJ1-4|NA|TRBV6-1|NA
TGTGCCAGCAGACGGGACGGTGGTAATGAAAAACTGTTTTTT
CASRRDGGNEKLFF
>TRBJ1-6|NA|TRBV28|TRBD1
TGTGCCAGCAGCCCGACAGGGTGGGGTTCACCCCTCCACTTT
CASSPTGWGSPLHF
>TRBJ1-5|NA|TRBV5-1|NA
TGCGCCAGCAGTCGGGTCCCGGGGGCTCAGCCCCAGCATTTT
CASSRVPGAQPQHF
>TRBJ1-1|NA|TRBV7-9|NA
TGTGCCAGCAGCTCCTGGGTCCTAAGTACAGGCATGAACACTGAAGCTTTCTTT
CASSSWVLSTGMNTEAFF
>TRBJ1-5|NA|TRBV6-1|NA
TGTGCCAGCAGTTTAGGGTCCCGGAGGGATCAGCCCCAGCATTTT
CASSLGSRRDQPQHF
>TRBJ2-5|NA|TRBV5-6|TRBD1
TGTGCCAGCAGCTTTGGTCAGGGGGCAGGAGAGACCCAGTACTTC
CASSFGQGAGETQYF
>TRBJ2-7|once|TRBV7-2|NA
TGTGCCAGCAGCTCCCCCGGGACCCTCTCCTACGAGCAGTACTTC
CASSSPGTLSYEQYF
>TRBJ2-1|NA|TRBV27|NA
TGTGCCAGCAGTTTACTGACTGCCCTGATAGAGGAGCAGTTCTTC
CASSLLTALIEEQFF
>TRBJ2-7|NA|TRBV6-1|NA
TGTGCCAGCAGTGAAGCTTCCAGAGGGCAGGGATGGTACTTC
CASSEASRGQGWYF
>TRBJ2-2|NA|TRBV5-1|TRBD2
TGCGCCAGCTGCCGGGAGGTAGCGGACACCGGGGAGCTGTTTTTT
CASCREVADTGELFF
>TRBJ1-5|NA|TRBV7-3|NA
TGTGCCAGCAGCCCCGGAGCGCCTCATCAGCCCCAGCATTTT
CASSPGAPHQPQHF
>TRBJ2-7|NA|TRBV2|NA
TGTGCCAGCAGACGGACATCCTTCCTTGACGAGCAGTACTTC
CASRRTSFLDEQYF
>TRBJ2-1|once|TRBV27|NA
TGTGCCAGCACCGACCCTGGACTTCTCAATGAGCAGTTCTTC
CASTDPGLLNEQFF
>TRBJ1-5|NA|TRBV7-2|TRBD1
TGTGCCAGCAGCTTCTCCGGGACAGGGAGGAATCAGCCCCAGCATTTT
CASSFSGTGRNQPQHF
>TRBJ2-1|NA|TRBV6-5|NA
TGTGCCAGCAGTGACCGACGGAGGTACAATGAGCAGTTCTTC
CASSDRRRYNEQFF
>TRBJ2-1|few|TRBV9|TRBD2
TGTGCCAGCAGCGGACACTCCACGGGACTAGCGGGGGGCCTCAGCTCCTACAATGAGCAGTTCTTC
CASSGHSTGLAGGLSSYNEQFF
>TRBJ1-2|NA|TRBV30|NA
TGTGCCTGGAGTGTACCTGGACGGCCGGGGGTCGGCTACACCTTC
CAWSVPGRPGVGYTF
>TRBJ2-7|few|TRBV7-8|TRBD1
TGTGCCAGCACTGTTAGGTGGACAGGGATAGAATACGAGCAGTACTTC
CASTVRWTGIEYEQYF
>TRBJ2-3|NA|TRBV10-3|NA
TGTGCCATCAGTGATCCGGCCTCTACAGATACGCAGTATTTT
CAISDPASTDTQYF
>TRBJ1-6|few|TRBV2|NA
TGTGCCAGCTCCCCTCGCCGTGGGACACCCCTCCACTTT
CASSPRRGTPLHF
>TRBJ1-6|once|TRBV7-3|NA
TGTGCCAGCAGCTTAACCGACAGTCGAAATTCACCCCTCCACTTT
CASSLTDSRNSPLHF
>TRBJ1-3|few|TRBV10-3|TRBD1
TGTGCCACAGGGACAGGGAACTCTGGAAACACCATATATTTT
CATGTGNSGNTIYF
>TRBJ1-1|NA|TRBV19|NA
TGTGCCAGTAGTCATATGAACACTGAAGCTTTCTTT
CASSHMNTEAFF
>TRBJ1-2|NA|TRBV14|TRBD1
TGTGCCAGCAGCCAAGATCAGGGGGCGTATCACTATGGCTACACCTTC
CASSQDQGAYHYGYTF
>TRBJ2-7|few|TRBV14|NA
TGTGCCAGCAGCCATGAGTCGGGGTTGGACTGGAGAAGGTCCTACGAGCAGTACTTC
CASSHESGLDWRRSYEQYF
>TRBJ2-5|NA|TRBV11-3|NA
TGTGCCAGCAGCTTCGACGGTGGAAAGACCCAGTACTTC
CASSFDGGKTQYF
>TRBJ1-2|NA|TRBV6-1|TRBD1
TGTGCCAGCAGGTCGACAGGGGAGAGCTATGGCTACACCTTC
CASRSTGESYGYTF
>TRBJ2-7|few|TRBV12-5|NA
TGTGCTAGTGTGGGGAGATCAGGCGAGCAGTACTTC
CASVGRSGEQYF
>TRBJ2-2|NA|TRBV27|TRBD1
TGTGCCAGCAGGCTAACAGGGGGCGCACGGACCGGGGAGCTGTTTTTT
CASRLTGGARTGELFF
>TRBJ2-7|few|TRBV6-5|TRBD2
TGTGCCAGCAGTTATCCGGGGGGGCAATTCGAGCAGTACTTC
CASSYPGGQFEQYF
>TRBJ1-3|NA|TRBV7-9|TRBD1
TGTGCCAGCAGCACAGGGGGATACTCTGGAAACACCATATATTTT
CASSTGGYSGNTIYF
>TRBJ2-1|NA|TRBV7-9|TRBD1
TGTGCCAGCAGTTGGGGACAGGGAGGTGAGCAGTTCTTC
CASSWGQGGEQFF
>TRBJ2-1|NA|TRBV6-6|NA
TGTGCCAGCGGACTATCGCGCAACAATGAGCAGTTCTTC
CASGLSRNNEQFF
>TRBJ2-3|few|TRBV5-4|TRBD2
TGTGCCAGCAGCTTGCGACTAGCGGGGGAGGATACGCAGTATTTT
CASSLRLAGEDTQYF
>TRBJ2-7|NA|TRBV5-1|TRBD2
TGCGCCAGCACAATGGGGGGGGACGAGCAGTACTTC
CASTMGGDEQYF
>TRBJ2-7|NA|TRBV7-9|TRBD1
TGTGCCAGCAGCTGGGACAGGGCCGAGCAGTACTTC
CASSWDRAEQYF
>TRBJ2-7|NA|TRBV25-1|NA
TGTGCCAGCAGTGAAGGTCCGGTCTCCTACGAGCAGTACTTC
CASSEGPVSYEQYF
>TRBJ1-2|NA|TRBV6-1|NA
TGTGCCAGCAATGACGCTAACTATGGCTACACCTTC
CASNDANYGYTF
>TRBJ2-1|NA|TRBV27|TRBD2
TGTGCCAGCAGTAAAACTAGCGGAAGCTCCTACAATGAGCAGTTCTTC
CASSKTSGSSYNEQFF
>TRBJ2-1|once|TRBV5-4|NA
TGTGCCAGCAGCTTAGGTTTTCAGATTGAGCAGTTCTTC
CASSLGFQIEQFF
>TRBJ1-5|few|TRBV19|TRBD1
TGTGCCAGTAGTATACGGACAGGAGATCAGCCCCAGCATTTT
CASSIRTGDQPQHF
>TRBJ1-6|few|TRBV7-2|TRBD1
TGTGCCAGCAGCTCAGATTTTAACAGGGGGAAAAATTCACCCCTCCACTTT
CASSSDFNRGKNSPLHF
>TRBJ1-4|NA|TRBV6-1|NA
TGTGCCAGCAGACTAGACAGCGACAATAATGAAAAACTGTTTTTT
CASRLDSDNNEKLFF
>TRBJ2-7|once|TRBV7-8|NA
TGTGCCAGCAGCCTCCGGGTCCTCTCCTACGAGCAGTACTTC
CASSLRVLSYEQYF
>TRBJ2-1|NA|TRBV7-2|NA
TGTGCCAGCAGCTTTTTAGGTCCCTCGTACAATGAGCAGTTCTTC
CASSFLGPSYNEQFF
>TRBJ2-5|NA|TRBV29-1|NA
TGCAGCGTAGAAACGTCCCCCCAAAGGGAAGAGACCCAGTACTTC
CSVETSPQREETQYF
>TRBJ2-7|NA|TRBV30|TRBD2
TGTGCCTGGAGTGTTAGCGGGACTAGCGGGGGTCTTACCTACGAGCAGTACTTC
CAWSVSGTSGGLTYEQYF
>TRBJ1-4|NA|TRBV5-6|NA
TGTGCCAGCAGCTTCTTTGATCCAACTAATGAAAAACTGTTTTTT
CASSFFDPTNEKLFF
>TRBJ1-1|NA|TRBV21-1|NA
TGTGCCAGCAGCAAGAGGTCCAGGGGGCGCGGGGTGAACACTGAAGCTTTCTTT
CASSKRSRGRGVNTEAFF
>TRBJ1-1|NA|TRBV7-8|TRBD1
TGTGCCAGCAGCTCCCGTCGGGACAGGGGTGTCACTGAAGCTTTCTTT
CASSSRRDRGVTEAFF
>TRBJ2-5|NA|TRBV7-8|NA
TGTGCCAGCAGCTTAGATATGGGTGGGGCCCTCCTAGGGGAGACCCAGTACTTC
CASSLDMGGALLGETQYF
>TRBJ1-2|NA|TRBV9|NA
TGTGCCAGCAGCGTAGGTCATGGGTATGGCTACACCTTC
CASSVGHGYGYTF